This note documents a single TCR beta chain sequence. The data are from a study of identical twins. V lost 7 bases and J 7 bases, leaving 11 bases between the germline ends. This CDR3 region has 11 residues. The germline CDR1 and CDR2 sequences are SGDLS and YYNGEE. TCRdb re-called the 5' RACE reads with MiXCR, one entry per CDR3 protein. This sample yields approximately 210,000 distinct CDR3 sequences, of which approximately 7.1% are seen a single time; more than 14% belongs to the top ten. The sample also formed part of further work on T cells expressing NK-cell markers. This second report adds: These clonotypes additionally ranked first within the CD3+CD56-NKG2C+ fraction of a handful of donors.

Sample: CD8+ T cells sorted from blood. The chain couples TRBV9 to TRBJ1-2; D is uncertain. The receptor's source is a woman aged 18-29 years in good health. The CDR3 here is CASASVSGYTF. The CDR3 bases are TGTGCCAGCGCGTCCGTTTCTGGCTACACCTTC.